The 26 T cell receptor beta chains presented below share a single source sample, sequenced in a study of OX40 agonist ivuxolimab in advanced cancers. TCRdb's table, derived via immunoSEQ multiplex PCR, lists solely in-frame clones and lacks some. The sample gives around 70,000 clones, 80% to 90% of which show up once; approximately 10% is in the top ten. Sequenced material: CD4+ or CD8+ T cells sorted from blood, taken in a trial of the OX40 agonist ivuxolimab. Source of these receptors: an adult with an advanced solid tumor such as melanoma, head and neck, liver or kidney cancer.

This clone was counted only a few times. The rearrangement links TRBV7-5 to TRBJ2-7; TRBD2 reflects the table's D call only, with no check against the DNA. TRBV7-5 is labeled a pseudogene. The CDR3 is made up of 16 amino acids. In DNA form, the CDR3 reads TGTGTCAGAAGCTTGGAAGCGGGAGGGCAGGACTACGAGCAGTACTTC. It translates to CVRSLEAGGQDYEQYF.

V gene TRBV5-8 combines with J gene TRBJ2-4; D call uncertain. From germline, CDR1 is SGHTS and CDR2 YDEGEE. The CDR3 is 11 residues long. Trimming stripped 0 bases from V and 9 bases from J, with 4 bases between. CDR3 residues: CASSLGPIQYF. In nucleotides, the CDR3 is TGTGCCAGCAGCTTGGGCCCCATTCAGTACTTC.

The V and J genes are TRBV28 and TRBJ1-5; TRBD1 might be the D (5 bases). CDR3 size: 12 residues. Trimming cost V 5 bases and J 5 bases, with 7 bases left between them. Germline CDR1 and CDR2: MDHEN and SYDVKM. The CDR3 DNA follows: TGTGCCAGCAGTGGGGGATATCAGCCCCAGCATTTT. Translating gives CASSGGYQPQHF.

This clone was picked up one time. The rearrangement links TRBV6-6 to TRBJ1-5; 10 nucleotides match TRBD1. V trimming: 1 base; J trimming: 8 bases; junction bases outside the gene matches: 5. CDR1 is MNHNY and CDR2 is SVGAGI in the germline V gene (reference sequence). The CDR3 spans 15 residues. The DNA of the CDR3 is TGTGCCAGCAGTTACTTAGGGACAGGGGAAAAGCCCCAGCATTTT. It is translated as CASSYLGTGEKPQHF.

The V and J genes are TRBV7-8 and TRBJ2-1; D may correspond to TRBD1 or TRBD2 (6 bases each). The length of the CDR3 is 16 residues. Germline values: CDR1 SGHVS, CDR2 FQNEAQ. V dropped 3 bases and J dropped 0 bases, with 12 bases sitting between them. The CDR3 DNA reads as TGTGCCAGCAGCTTGGGAGGACAGCTCTCCTACAATGAGCAGTTCTTC. Its translation is CASSLGGQLSYNEQFF.

The chain recombines TRBV5-5 with TRBJ2-5, with D possibly being TRBD1 (6 bases). The CDR3 length is 16 residues. In germline, CDR1 is SGHKS, CDR2 YYEKEE (reference sequence). Trimming cost V 0 bases and J 5 bases, with 17 bases left between them. This chain's CDR3 is CASSLAAGVDVETQYF. The CDR3 DNA follows: TGTGCCAGCAGCTTGGCGGCAGGGGTGGATGTGGAGACCCAGTACTTC. Using reference TRBV5-5 and TRBJ2-5 for the parts outside the CDR3, the full variable domain is DAGVTQSPTHLIKTRGQQVTLRCSPISGHKSVSWYQQVLGQGPQFIFQYYEKEERGRGNFPDRFSARQFPNYSSELNVNALLLGDSALYLCASSLAAGVDVETQYFGPGTRLLVL.

The chain employs TRBV4-1 and TRBJ2-1; 7 bases map to TRBD2. Per germline, CDR1 MGHRA and CDR2 YSYEKL. V lost 0 bases and J lost 6; bases outside the gene matches: 5. This CDR3 has 15 residues. CDR3 nucleotides: TGCGCCAGCAGCCAAGAATTGACTAGCACCAATGAGCAGTTCTTC. It specifies CASSQELTSTNEQFF.

This chain connects TRBV2 to TRBJ2-1; D is unclear. This CDR3 region has 13 residues. V lost 7 bases and J 8 bases, leaving 15 bases between the germline ends. CDR1 and CDR2 from the germline V gene are SNHLY and FYNNEI. This chain's CDR3 is CASNGWIGDEQFF. The CDR3 DNA follows: TGTGCCAGCAACGGGTGGATTGGGGATGAGCAGTTCTTC.

The chain joins TRBV4-2 to TRBJ1-2; 9 nucleotides line up with TRBD1. This CDR3 has 15 residues. V lost 3 bases and J lost 2; bases outside the gene matches: 4. Germline V gives CDR1 LGHNA, CDR2 YNFKEQ. CDR3 DNA sequence: TGTGCCAGCAGCCACTCCGGGACAGGGAACTATGGCTACACCTTC. The encoded protein is CASSHSGTGNYGYTF.

This rearrangement joins TRBV28 to TRBJ2-5; the D is unclear. Germline V gene data show CDR1 as MDHEN and CDR2 as SYDVKM. V lost 5 bases to trimming and J lost 6 bases, with 10 bases between them. This CDR3 spans 12 amino acids. CDR3 in amino acids: CASSPGRKTQYF. The CDR3 region has the DNA TGTGCCAGCAGTCCCGGCCGAAAGACCCAGTACTTC.

This chain connects TRBV28 to TRBJ2-7, with D maybe TRBD2 (5 bases). Between the trimmed V and J ends, which lost 4 bases and 7 bases, there was a span of 17 bases. This CDR3 comprises 14 residues. Germline CDR1 reads MDHEN; CDR2 reads SYDVKM. In DNA, the CDR3 is TGTGCCAGCAGTTCCCCGGGCCCCAGGAGGGAGCAGTACTTC. Protein: CASSSPGPRREQYF.

This rearrangement joins TRBV5-6 to TRBJ2-7, with a possible D match to TRBD2 (6 bases). With 4 bases removed from V and 5 bases from J, the gap between germline ends came to 22 bases. Germline values: CDR1 SGHDT, CDR2 YYEEEE. The CDR3 is made up of 16 amino acids. The CDR3 protein is CASSPWETSKGNEQYF. The CDR3 nucleotides are TGTGCCAGCAGCCCTTGGGAGACTAGTAAGGGGAACGAGCAGTACTTC.

This sequence joins TRBV7-9 and TRBJ2-1; D ambiguous. Germline-derived CDR1 and CDR2 are SEHNR and FQNEAQ (reference sequence). This CDR3 is 16 amino acids long. V was clipped by 4 bases and J by 3 bases, with 16 bases between them. This chain's CDR3 is CASSSQMAQNYNEQFF. The DNA for the CDR3 is TGTGCCAGCAGCTCCCAAATGGCGCAGAACTACAATGAGCAGTTCTTC.

The chain employs TRBV10-3 and TRBJ2-3; TRBD2 agrees at 7 bases. The V gene end was trimmed by 11 bases and the J gene end by 4 bases; junction bases not matched to a gene: 3. This CDR3 is 11 amino acids long. Per germline, CDR1 ENHRY and CDR2 SYGVKD. CDR3 nucleotides: TGTGCCTCCAGCGGGGCAGATACGCAGTATTTT. Amino acid sequence: CASSGADTQYF.

In its sample, this clone was seen once. This rearrangement joins TRBV28 to TRBJ2-7; TRBD2 agrees at 8 bases. The CDR3 is 14 amino acids. Germline assignment: CDR1 MDHEN and CDR2 SYDVKM. V shed 2 bases, J shed 10 bases, and the junction held 10 bases outside the gene matches. The CDR3 sequence: CASSLPGGEGDQYF. The CDR3 DNA reads as TGTGCCAGCAGTTTACCCGGGGGGGAGGGGGACCAGTACTTC.

This sequence joins TRBV7-6 and TRBJ1-3; 9 bases match TRBD1. This CDR3 region has 14 residues. The trim removed 5 bases at V and 4 bases at J, leaving 3 bases unmatched. Germline loops: CDR1 SGHVS, CDR2 FNYEAQ. CDR3 residues: CASSPGTGGNTIYF. CDR3 bases: TGTGCCAGCAGCCCCGGGACAGGGGGAAACACCATATATTTT.

The chain links TRBV19 to TRBJ1-3; unclear D gene. The CDR3 has 15 residues. The ends were cut back, 7 bases at V and 5 bases at J, with 18 bases in the middle. CDR1 LNHDA and CDR2 SQIVND come from the germline V gene (reference sequence). The CDR3 bases are TGTGCCAGTAAAGAGGGCAGAGGTAAGAGAAACACCATATATTTT. It encodes CASKEGRGKRNTIYF.

This chain links TRBV5-1 with TRBJ1-1, with no clear D. The CDR3 sequence is 15 residues long. Per the germline V gene, CDR1 is SGHRS and CDR2 is YFSETQ. V lost 3 bases, J lost 2 bases, and 14 bases lay in between. The CDR3 coding sequence is TGCGCCAGCAGCTACGCTGGAGGTGGAAACACTGAAGCTTTCTTT. This encodes CASSYAGGGNTEAFF.

J is TRBJ1-1 and V is TRBV29-1, with a possible D match to TRBD1 (6 bases). The germline gives CDR1 SQVTM, CDR2 ANQGSEA. The germline V and J ends were trimmed by 4 bases and 3 bases, with 15 bases remaining between them. The CDR3 contains 14 residues. The CDR3 DNA reads as TGCAGCGTTGGGGGCAGGGGTTTCGACACTGAAGCTTTCTTT. It specifies CSVGGRGFDTEAFF.

The V gene is TRBV19, the J gene TRBJ2-7, with D tentatively TRBD1 (6 bases). Germline CDR1 reads LNHDA; CDR2 reads SQIVND (reference sequence). The CDR3 covers 15 residues. Deletions cut 3 bases from V and 4 bases from J, with 16 bases between. CDR3 protein: CASSIDRDIAYEQYF. The CDR3 nucleotides read TGTGCCAGTAGTATCGACCGGGACATCGCTTACGAGCAGTACTTC.

This clone was observed a single time. The chain carries TRBV5-1 and TRBJ1-1; D is perhaps TRBD1 (6 bases). In germline, CDR1 is SGHRS, CDR2 YFSETQ. V lost 0 bases and J lost 9, with 12 bases in between. The CDR3 loop spans 13 amino acids. CDR3 coding DNA: TGCGCCAGCAGCTTGGCGGGGGCTGAGAAAGCTTTCTTT. Protein product: CASSLAGAEKAFF.

This chain joins TRBV7-2 and TRBJ2-5; the D is unclear. Trimming left V 2 bases short and J 4 bases short, with 5 bases between. This CDR3 contains 12 residues. Germline V gene data show CDR1 as SGHTA and CDR2 as FQGNSA. CDR3: CASSLYPETQYF. In DNA form, the CDR3 reads TGTGCCAGCAGCTTATACCCAGAGACCCAGTACTTC.

The chain employs TRBV6-1 and TRBJ2-1; a possible D gene is TRBD2 (6 bases). The CDR3 has 16 residues. V lost 4 bases, J lost 3 bases, and 16 bases lay in between. Germline values: CDR1 MNHNS, CDR2 SASEGT. This CDR3 reads CASSGLLADNYNEQFF. CDR3 coding DNA: TGTGCCAGCAGTGGCCTCTTAGCGGACAACTACAATGAGCAGTTCTTC.

The rearrangement joins TRBV6-1 to TRBJ2-7; 13 positions match TRBD2. Germline CDR1 and CDR2: MNHNS and SASEGT. There are 15 residues in the CDR3. Trimming cost V 5 bases and J 3 bases; bases outside gene matches: 4. CDR3 DNA: TGTGCCAGCAGTCGAAGACTAGCGGGGGGCTACGAGCAGTACTTC. The encoded protein is CASSRRLAGGYEQYF.

The V and J genes are TRBV6-5 and TRBJ1-2, with 9 bases fitting TRBD1. After removal of 5 bases from V and 8 bases from J, the junction contained 12 bases not matched to a gene. The germline V gene has CDR1 MNHEY and CDR2 SVGAGI. The CDR3 is 15 amino acids. In nucleotides, the CDR3 is TGTGCCAGCAGTCGTACAACAGGGGGCGAGTTGGGCTACACCTTC. Its protein is CASSRTTGGELGYTF.

The chain's CDR3 is CASSYGTETDTQYF. The CDR3 DNA reads TGCGCCAGCAGCTACGGGACGGAGACAGATACGCAGTATTTT. V and J are TRBV5-1 and TRBJ2-3; D is perhaps TRBD1 or TRBD2 (5 bases each). The CDR3 spans 14 residues. The germline V gene encodes CDR1 SGHRS and CDR2 YFSETQ. V dropped 3 bases and J dropped 3 bases, with 11 bases sitting between them.